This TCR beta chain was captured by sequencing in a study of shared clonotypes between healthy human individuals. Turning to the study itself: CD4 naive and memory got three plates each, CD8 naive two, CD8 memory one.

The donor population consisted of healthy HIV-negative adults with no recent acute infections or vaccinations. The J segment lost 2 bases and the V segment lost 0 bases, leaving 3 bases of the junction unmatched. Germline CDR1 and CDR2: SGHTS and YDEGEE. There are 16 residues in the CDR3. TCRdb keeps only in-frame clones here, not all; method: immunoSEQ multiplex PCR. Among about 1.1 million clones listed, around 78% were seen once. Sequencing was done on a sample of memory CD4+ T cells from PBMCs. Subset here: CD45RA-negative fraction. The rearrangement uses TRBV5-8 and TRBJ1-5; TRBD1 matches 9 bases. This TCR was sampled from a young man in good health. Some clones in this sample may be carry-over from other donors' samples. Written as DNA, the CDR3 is TGTGCCAGCAGCTTGGGGACAGGGGTAGGCAATCAGCCCCAGCATTTT. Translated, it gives CASSLGTGVGNQPQHF. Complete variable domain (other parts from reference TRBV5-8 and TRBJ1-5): EAGVTQSPTHLIKTRGQQATLRCSPISGHTSVYWYQQALGLGLQFLLWYDEGEERNRGNFPPRFSGRQFPNYSSELNVNALELEDSALYLCASSLGTGVGNQPQHFGDGTRLSIL.